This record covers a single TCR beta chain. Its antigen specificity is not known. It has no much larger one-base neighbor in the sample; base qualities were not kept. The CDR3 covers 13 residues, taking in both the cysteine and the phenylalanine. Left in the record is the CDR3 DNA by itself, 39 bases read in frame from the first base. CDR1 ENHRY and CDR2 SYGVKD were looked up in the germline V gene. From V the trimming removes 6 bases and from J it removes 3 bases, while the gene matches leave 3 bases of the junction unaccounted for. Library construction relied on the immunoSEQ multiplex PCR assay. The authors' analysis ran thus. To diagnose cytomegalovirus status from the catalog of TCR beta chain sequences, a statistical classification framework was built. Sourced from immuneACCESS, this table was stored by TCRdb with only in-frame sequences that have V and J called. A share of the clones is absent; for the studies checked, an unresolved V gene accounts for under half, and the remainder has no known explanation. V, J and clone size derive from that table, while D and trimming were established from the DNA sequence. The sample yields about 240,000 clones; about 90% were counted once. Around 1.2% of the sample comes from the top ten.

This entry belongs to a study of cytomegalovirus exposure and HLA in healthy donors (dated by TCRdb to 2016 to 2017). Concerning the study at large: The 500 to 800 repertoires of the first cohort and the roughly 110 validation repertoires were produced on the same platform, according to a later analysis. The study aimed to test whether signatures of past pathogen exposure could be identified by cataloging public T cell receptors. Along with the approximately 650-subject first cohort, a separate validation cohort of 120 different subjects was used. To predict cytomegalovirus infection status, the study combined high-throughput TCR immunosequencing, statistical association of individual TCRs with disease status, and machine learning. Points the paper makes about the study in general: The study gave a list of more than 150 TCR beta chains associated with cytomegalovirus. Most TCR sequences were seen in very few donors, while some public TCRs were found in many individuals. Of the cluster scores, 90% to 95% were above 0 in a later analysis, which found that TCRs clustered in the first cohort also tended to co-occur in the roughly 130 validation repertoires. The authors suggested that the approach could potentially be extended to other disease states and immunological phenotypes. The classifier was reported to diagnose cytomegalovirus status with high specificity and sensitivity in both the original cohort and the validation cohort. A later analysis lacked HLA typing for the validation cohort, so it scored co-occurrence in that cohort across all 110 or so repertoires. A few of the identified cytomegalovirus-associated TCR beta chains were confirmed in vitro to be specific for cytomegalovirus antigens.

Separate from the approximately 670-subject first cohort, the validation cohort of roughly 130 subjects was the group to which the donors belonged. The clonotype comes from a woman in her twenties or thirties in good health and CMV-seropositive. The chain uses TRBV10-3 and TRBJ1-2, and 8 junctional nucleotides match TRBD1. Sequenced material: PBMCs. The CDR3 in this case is CAISGQGDYGYTF. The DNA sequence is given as TGTGCCATCAGCGGACAGGGTGACTATGGCTACACCTTC.